The sample holds a few counts of the clone carrying this T cell receptor (beta chain). The antigen remains unidentified. Built from TCR beta cDNA, the libraries had unique molecular identifiers in them. The authors obtained roughly 500,000 cDNA molecules from approximately 0.95 to 9.8 million T cells. TCRdb fed the PCR reads into MiXCR, producing one record per CDR3 protein. The sample consists of some 890,000 distinct CDR3 sequences, roughly 58% of them appearing once. The sample comes from a study of post-analysis software for immune sequencing data. Study at large: The study covered relapsing-remitting, secondary progressive and progressive-relapsing courses of multiple sclerosis. Study conclusions and caveats: Controls had significantly higher normalized Chao1 diversity than multiple sclerosis patients. F measure showed strong co-clustering of same-batch samples.

The origin of this receptor is a girl aged 5-17 years with multiple sclerosis. Specimen: blood.

CDR3 loop: CSARRIAGGQFF. The CDR3 nucleotides are TGCAGTGCTAGAAGGATAGCGGGGGGGCAGTTCTTC. The chain is built from TRBV20-1 and TRBJ2-1; 10 bases align to TRBD2. CDR3 length: 12 amino acids. Per the germline V gene, CDR1 is DFQATT and CDR2 is SNEGSKA (reference sequence). V lost 2 bases and J lost 12; bases outside the gene matches: 4.